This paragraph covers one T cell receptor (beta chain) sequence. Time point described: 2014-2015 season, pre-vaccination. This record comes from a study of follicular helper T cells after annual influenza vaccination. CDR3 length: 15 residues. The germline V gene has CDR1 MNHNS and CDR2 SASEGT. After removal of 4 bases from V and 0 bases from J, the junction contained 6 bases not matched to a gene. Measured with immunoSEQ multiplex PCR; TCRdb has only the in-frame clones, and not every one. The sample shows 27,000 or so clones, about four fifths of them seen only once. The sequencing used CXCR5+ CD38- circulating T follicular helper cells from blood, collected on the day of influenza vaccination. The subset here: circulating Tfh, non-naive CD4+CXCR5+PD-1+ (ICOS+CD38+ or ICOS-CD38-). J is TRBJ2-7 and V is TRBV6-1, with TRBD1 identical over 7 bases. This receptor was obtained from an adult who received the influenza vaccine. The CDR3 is CASSAGGTASYEQYF. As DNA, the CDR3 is TGTGCCAGCAGTGCAGGTGGGACAGCCTCCTACGAGCAGTACTTC.